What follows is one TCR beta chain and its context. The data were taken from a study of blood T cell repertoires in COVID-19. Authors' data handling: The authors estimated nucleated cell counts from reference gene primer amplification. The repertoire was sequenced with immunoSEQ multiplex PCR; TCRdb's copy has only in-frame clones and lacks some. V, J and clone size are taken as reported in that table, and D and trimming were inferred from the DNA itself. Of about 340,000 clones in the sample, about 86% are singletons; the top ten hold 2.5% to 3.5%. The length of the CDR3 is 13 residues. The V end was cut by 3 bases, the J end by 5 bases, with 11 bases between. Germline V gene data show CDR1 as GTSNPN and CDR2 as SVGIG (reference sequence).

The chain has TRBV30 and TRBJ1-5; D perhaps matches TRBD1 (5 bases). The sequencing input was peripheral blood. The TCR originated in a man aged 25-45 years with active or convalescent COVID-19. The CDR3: CAWSGGDHQPQHF. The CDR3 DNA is TGTGCCTGGAGCGGGGGGGATCATCAGCCCCAGCATTTT.